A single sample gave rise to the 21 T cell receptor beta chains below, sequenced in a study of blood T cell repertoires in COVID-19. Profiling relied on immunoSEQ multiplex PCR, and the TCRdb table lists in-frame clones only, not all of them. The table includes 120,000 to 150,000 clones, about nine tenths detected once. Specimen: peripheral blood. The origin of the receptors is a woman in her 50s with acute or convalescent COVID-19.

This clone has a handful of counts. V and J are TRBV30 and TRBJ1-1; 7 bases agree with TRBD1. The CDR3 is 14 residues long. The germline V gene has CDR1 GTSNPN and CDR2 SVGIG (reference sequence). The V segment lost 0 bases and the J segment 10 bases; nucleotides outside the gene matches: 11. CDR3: CAWSVITQGTAAFF. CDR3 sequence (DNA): TGTGCCTGGAGTGTTATCACCCAAGGGACAGCAGCTTTCTTT.

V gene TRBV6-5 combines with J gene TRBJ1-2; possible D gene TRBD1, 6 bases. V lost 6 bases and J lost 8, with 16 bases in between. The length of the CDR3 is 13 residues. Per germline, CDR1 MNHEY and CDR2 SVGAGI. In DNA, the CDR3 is TGTGCCAGCAGCCTACAGGGTGAACGCGGCTACACCTTC. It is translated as CASSLQGERGYTF.

The CDR3 nucleotides are TGTGCCAGCACCGAGTACAGGGACACCGGGGAGCTGTTTTTT. Protein sequence: CASTEYRDTGELFF. The rearrangement uses TRBV6-5 and TRBJ2-2; D is perhaps TRBD1 (6 bases). Deletions cut 7 bases from V and 3 bases from J, with 12 bases between. Germline CDR1 and CDR2: MNHEY and SVGAGI. The CDR3 sequence is 14 residues long.

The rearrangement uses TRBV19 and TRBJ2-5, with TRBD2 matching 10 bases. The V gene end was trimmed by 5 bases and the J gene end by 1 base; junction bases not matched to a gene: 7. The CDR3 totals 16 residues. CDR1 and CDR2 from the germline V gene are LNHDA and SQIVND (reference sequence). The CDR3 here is CASSWTSGGSQETQYF. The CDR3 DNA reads TGTGCCAGTAGTTGGACTAGCGGAGGAAGCCAAGAGACCCAGTACTTC.

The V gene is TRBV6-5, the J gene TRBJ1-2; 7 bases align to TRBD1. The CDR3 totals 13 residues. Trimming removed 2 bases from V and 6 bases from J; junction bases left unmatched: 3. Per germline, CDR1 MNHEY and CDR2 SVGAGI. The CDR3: CASSYRTGDGYTF. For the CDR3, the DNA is TGTGCCAGCAGTTACCGCACAGGGGATGGCTACACCTTC.

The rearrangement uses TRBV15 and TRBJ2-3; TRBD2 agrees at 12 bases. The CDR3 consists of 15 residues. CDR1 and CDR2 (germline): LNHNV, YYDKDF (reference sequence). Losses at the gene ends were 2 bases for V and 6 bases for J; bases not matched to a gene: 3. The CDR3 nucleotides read TGTGCCACCAGCAGACCTAGCGGGAGGGTGGATACGCAGTATTTT. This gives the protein CATSRPSGRVDTQYF. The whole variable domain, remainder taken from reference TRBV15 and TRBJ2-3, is DAMVIQNPRYQVTQFGKPVTLSCSQTLNHNVMYWYQQKSSQAPKLLFHYYDKDFNNEADTPDNFQSRRPNTSFCFLDIRSPGLGDTAMYLCATSRPSGRVDTQYFGPGTRLTVL.

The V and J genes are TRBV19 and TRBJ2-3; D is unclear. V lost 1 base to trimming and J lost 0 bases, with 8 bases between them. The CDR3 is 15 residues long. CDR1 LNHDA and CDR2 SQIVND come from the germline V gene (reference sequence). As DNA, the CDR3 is TGTGCCAGTAGTATAGGCCTAGTCAGCACAGATACGCAGTATTTT. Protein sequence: CASSIGLVSTDTQYF. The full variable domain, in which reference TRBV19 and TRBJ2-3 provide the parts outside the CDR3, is DGGITQSPKYLFRKEGQNVTLSCEQNLNHDAMYWYRQDPGQGLRLIYYSQIVNDFQKGDIAEGYSVSREKKESFPLTVTSAQKNPTAFYLCASSIGLVSTDTQYFGPGTRLTVL.

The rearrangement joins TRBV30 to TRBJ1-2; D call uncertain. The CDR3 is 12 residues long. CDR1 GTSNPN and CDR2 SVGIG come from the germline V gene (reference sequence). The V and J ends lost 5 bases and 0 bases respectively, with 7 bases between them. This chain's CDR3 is CAWEGANYGYTF. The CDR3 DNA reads TGTGCCTGGGAGGGTGCTAACTATGGCTACACCTTC.

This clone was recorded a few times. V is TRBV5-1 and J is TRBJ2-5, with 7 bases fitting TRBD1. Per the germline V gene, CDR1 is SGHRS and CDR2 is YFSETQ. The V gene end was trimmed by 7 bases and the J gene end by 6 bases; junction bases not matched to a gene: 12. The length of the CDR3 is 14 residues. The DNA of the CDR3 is TGCGCCAGCGGATCCTCCACAGGGGCCCAGACCCAGTACTTC. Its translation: CASGSSTGAQTQYF.

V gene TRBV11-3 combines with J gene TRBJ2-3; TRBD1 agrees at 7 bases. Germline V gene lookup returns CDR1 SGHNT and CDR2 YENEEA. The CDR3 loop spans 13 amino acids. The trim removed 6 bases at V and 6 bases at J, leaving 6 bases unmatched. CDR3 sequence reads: CASSKGGEDTQYF. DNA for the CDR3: TGTGCCAGCAGTAAAGGGGGCGAGGATACGCAGTATTTT.

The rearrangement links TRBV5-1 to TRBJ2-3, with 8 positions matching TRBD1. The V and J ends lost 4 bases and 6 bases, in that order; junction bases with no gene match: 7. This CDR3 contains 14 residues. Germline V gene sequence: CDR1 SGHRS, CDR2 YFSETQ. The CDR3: CASSPRGLGDTQYF. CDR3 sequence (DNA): TGCGCCAGCAGCCCCAGGGGGCTAGGGGATACGCAGTATTTT.

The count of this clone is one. DNA of the CDR3: TGTGCCAGCAGCCAGACAAGGGGGCTGCCCCAGCATTTT. The encoded protein is CASSQTRGLPQHF. This chain links TRBV28 with TRBJ1-5; TRBD1 matches at 7 bases. Germline V gene sequence: CDR1 MDHEN, CDR2 SYDVKM. Trimming removed 6 bases from V and 9 bases from J; junction bases left unmatched: 8. This CDR3 spans 13 amino acids.

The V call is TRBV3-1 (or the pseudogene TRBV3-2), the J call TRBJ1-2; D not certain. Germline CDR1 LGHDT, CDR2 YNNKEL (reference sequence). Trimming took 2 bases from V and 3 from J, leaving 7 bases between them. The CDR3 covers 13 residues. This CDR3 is CASSQRRDYGYTF. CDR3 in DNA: TGTGCCAGCAGCCAACGAAGAGACTATGGCTACACCTTC.

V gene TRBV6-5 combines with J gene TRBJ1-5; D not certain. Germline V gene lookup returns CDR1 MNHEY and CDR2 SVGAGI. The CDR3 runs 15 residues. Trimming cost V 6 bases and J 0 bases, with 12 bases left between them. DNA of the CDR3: TGTGCCAGCAGACTGATGGGCAATAGCAATCAGCCCCAGCATTTT. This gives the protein CASRLMGNSNQPQHF.

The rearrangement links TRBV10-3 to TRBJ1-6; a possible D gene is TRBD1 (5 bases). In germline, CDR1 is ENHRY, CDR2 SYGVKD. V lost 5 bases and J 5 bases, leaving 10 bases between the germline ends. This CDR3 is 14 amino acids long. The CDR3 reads CAISPGADNSPLHF. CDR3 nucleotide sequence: TGTGCCATCAGTCCTGGGGCCGATAATTCACCCCTCCACTTT.

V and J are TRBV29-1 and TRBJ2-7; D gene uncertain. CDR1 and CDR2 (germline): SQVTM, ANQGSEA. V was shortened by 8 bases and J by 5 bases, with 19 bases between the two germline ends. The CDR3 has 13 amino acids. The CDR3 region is CSIFWASRHEQYF. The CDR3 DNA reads TGCAGCATCTTCTGGGCGTCGAGACACGAGCAGTACTTC.

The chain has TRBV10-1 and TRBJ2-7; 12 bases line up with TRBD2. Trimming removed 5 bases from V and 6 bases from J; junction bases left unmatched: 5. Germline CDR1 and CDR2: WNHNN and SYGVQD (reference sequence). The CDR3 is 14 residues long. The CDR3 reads CASSSSGRASEQYF. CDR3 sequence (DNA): TGCGCCAGCAGTTCTAGCGGGAGGGCCAGCGAGCAGTACTTC.

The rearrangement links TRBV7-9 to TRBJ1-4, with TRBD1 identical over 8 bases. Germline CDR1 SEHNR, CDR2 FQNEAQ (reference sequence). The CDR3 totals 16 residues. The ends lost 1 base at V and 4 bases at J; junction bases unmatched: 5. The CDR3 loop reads CASSLGTGRINEKLFF. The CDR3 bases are TGTGCCAGCAGCTTAGGGACAGGGCGTATTAATGAAAAACTGTTTTTT.

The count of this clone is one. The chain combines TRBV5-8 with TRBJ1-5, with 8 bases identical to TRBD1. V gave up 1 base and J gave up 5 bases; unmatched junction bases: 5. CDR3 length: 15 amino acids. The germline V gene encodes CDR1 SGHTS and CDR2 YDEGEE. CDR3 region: CASSLRGQEHQPQHF. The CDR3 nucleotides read TGTGCCAGCAGCTTGCGGGGACAGGAGCATCAGCCCCAGCATTTT.

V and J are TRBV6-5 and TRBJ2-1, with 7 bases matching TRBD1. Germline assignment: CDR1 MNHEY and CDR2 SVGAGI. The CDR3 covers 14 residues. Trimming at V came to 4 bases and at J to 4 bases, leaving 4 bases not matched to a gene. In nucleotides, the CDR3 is TGTGCCAGCAGTTGGGACAGCAGTTACAATGAGCAGTTCTTC. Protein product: CASSWDSSYNEQFF.

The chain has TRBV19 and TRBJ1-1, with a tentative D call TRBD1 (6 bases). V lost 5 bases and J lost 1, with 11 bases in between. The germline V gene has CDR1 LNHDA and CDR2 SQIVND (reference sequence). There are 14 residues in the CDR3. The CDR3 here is CASSVQGWNTEAFF. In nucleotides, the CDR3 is TGTGCCAGTAGTGTACAGGGCTGGAACACTGAAGCTTTCTTT.